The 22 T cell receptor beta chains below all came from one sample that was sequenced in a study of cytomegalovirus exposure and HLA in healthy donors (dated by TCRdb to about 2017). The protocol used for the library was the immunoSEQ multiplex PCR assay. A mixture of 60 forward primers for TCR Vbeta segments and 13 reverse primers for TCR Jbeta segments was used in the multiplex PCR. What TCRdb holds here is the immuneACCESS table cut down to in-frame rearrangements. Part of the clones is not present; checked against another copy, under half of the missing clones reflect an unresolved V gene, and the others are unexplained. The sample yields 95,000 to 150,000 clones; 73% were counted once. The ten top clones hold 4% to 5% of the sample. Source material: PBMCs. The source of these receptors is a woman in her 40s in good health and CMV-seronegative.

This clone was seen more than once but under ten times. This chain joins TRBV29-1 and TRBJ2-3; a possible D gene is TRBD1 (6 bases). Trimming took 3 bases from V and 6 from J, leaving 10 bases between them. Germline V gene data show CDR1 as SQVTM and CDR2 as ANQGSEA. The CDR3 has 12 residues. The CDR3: CSVDPRGDTQYF. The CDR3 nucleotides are TGCAGCGTTGACCCGAGGGGGGATACGCAGTATTTT.

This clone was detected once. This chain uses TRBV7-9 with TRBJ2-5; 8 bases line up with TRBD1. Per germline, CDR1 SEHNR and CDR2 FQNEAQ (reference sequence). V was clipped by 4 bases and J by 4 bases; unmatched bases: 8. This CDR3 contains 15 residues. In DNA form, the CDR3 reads TGTGCCAGCAGCTGGGGTAGGACAGGGAGAGAGACCCAGTACTTC. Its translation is CASSWGRTGRETQYF.

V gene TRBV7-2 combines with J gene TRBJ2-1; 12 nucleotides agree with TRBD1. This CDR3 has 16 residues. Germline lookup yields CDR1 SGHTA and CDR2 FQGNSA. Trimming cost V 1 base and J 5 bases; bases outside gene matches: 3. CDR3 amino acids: CASSLGGQGAHNEQFF. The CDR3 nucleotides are TGTGCCAGCAGCTTAGGGGGACAGGGGGCACACAATGAGCAGTTCTTC.

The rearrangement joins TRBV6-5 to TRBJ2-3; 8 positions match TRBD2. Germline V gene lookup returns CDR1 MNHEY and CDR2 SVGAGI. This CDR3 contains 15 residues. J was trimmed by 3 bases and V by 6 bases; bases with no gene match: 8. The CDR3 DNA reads TGTGCCAGCAGCCGTTTAGCGGGATGGACAGATACGCAGTATTTT. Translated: CASSRLAGWTDTQYF.

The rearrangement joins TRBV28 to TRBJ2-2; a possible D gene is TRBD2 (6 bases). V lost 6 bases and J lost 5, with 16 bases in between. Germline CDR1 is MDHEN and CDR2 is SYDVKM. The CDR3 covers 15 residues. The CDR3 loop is CASSSGGPATGELFF. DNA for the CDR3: TGTGCCAGCAGCTCCGGGGGTCCGGCGACCGGGGAGCTGTTTTTT.

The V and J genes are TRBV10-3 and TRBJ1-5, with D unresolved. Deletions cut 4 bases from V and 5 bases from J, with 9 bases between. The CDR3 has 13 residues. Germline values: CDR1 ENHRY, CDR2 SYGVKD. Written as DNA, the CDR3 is TGTGCCATCAGTGCCTCCGGGTATCAGCCCCAGCATTTT. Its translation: CAISASGYQPQHF.

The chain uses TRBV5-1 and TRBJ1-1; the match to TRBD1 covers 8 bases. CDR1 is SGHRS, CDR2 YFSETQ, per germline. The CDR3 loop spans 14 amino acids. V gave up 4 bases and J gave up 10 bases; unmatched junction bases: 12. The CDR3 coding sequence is TGCGCCAGCAGCACAACAGGGGGGTTAAGTCGAGCTTTCTTT. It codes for CASSTTGGLSRAFF.

The CDR3 DNA reads TGCGCCAGCAGCCAAGAGACTAGCGGGGGCTACAATGAGCAGTTCTTC. Amino acid sequence: CASSQETSGGYNEQFF. This chain connects TRBV4-1 to TRBJ2-1; TRBD2 matches 12 bases. The CDR3 is 16 amino acids. With V trimmed by 0 bases and J by 3 bases, 0 bases remained unmatched. The germline CDR1 and CDR2 sequences are MGHRA and YSYEKL.

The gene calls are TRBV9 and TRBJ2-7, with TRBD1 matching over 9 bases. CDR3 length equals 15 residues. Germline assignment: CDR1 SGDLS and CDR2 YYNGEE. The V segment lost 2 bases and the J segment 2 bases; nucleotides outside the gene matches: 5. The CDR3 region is CASSVKQGAAYEQYF. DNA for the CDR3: TGTGCCAGCAGCGTTAAACAGGGGGCGGCCTACGAGCAGTACTTC.

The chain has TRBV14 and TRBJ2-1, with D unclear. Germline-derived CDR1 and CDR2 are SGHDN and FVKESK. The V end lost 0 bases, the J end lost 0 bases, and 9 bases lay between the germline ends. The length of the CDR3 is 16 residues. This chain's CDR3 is CASSQDPYSSYNEQFF. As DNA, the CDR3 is TGTGCCAGCAGCCAAGATCCGTATAGCTCCTACAATGAGCAGTTCTTC.

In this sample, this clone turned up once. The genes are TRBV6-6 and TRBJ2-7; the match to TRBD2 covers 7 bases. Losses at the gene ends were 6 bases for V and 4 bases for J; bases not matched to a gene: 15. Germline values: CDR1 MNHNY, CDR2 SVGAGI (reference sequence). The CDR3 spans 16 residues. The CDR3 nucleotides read TGTGCCAGCAGCCCGCCCGGAGGAGCGGGGCGATACGAGCAGTACTTC. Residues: CASSPPGGAGRYEQYF.

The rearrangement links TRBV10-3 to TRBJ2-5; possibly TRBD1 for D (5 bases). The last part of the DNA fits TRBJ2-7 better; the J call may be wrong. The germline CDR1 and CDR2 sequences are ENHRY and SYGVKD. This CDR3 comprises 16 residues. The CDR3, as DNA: TGTGCCATCAGTGATGTCCCGGACACCCCGGCCTACGAGCAGTACTTC. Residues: CAISDVPDTPAYEQYF.

The CDR3 DNA is TGTGCCATCAGTGAGTCCCAGCGAGAGACGGGTAATGAGCAGTTCTTC. Translation: CAISESQRETGNEQFF. The chain carries TRBV10-3 and TRBJ2-1; D remains ambiguous. The CDR3 is 16 residues long. Germline values: CDR1 ENHRY, CDR2 SYGVKD. V gave up 0 bases and J gave up 7 bases, with 16 bases separating them.

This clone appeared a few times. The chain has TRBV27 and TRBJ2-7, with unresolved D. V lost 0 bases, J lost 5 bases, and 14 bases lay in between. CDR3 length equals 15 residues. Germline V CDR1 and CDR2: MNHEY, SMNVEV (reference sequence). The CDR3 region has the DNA TGTGCCAGCAGTTTATCCTTAGCCGGTACCGACGAGCAGTACTTC. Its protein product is CASSLSLAGTDEQYF.

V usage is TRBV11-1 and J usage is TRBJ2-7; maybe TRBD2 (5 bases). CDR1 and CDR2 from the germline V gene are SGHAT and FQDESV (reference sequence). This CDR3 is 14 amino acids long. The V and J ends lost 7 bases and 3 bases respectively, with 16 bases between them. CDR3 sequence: CASTDYHRDYEQYF. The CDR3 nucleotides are TGTGCCAGCACCGACTACCACAGAGACTACGAGCAGTACTTC.

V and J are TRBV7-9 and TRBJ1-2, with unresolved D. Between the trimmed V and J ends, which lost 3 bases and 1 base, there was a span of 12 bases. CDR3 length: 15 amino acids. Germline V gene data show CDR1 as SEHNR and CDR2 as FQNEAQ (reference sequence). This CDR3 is CASSFIERINYGYTF. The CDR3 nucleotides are TGTGCCAGCAGCTTTATAGAGAGGATTAACTATGGCTACACCTTC.

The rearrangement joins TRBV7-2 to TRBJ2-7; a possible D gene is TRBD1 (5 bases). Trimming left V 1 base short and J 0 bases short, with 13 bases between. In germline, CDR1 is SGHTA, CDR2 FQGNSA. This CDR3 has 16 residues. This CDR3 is CASSLGFRAFSYEQYF. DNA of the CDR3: TGTGCCAGCAGCTTAGGTTTCAGGGCCTTCTCCTACGAGCAGTACTTC. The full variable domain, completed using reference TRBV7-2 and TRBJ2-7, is GAGVSQSPSNKVTEKGKDVELRCDPISGHTALYWYRQSLGQGLEFLIYFQGNSAPDKSGLPSDRFSAERTGGSVSTLTIQRTQQEDSAVYLCASSLGFRAFSYEQYFGPGTRLTVT.

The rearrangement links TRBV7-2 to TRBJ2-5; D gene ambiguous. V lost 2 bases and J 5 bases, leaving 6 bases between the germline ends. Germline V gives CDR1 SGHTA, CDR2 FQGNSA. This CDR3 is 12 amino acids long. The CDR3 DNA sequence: TGTGCCAGCAGCTTAAACGCGGAGACCCAGTACTTC. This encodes CASSLNAETQYF.

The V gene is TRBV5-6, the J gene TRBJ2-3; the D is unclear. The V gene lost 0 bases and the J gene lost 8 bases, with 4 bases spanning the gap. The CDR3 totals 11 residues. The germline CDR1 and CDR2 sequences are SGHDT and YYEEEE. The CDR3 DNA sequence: TGTGCCAGCAGCTTGGGCGGTACGCAGTATTTT. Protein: CASSLGGTQYF.

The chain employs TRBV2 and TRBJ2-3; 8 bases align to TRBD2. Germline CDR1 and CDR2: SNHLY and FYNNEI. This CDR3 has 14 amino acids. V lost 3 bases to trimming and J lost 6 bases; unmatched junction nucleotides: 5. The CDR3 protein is CASSEAGGSDTQYF. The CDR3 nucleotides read TGTGCCAGCAGTGAGGCGGGGGGATCGGATACGCAGTATTTT.

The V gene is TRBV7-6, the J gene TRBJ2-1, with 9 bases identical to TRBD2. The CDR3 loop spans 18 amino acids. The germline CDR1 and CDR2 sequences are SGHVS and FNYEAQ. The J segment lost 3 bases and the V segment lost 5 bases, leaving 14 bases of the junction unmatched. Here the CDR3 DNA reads TGTGCCAGCAGCCACACCGGACTAGCGAGGGGTCTCTACAATGAGCAGTTCTTC. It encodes CASSHTGLARGLYNEQFF.

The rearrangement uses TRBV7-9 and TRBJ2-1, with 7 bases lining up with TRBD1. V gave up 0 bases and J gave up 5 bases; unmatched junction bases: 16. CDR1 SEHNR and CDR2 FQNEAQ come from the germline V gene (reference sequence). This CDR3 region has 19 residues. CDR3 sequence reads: CASSLAHYRDSQGNNEQFF. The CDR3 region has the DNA TGTGCCAGCAGCTTAGCCCACTATCGGGACAGTCAAGGTAACAATGAGCAGTTCTTC.